This TCR beta chain derives from a study of blood T cell repertoires in COVID-19. Across the whole study: Acute and convalescent COVID-19 specimens originated in the United States, Italy and Spain. From T cells, B-cell-depleted T cells, or PBMCs came the material, which was cDNA or gDNA.

V lost 6 bases to trimming and J lost 0 bases; unmatched junction nucleotides: 15. The CDR3 totals 20 residues. CDR1 and CDR2 from the germline V gene are ENHRY and SYGVKD. Source study methods: Using reference gene primer amplification, nucleated cell counts were estimated. The method was immunoSEQ multiplex PCR; TCRdb's version includes in-frame clones alone and lacks a portion of them. That table gives V, J and clone size, and the DNA gave D and trimming. This table holds about 180,000 clones, approximately 78% found once. A Seattle source enrolled patients during active infection and followed them longitudinally.

The sequencing input was peripheral blood. This clonotype originated in a woman older than 75 with COVID-19, enrolled during active disease. The V gene is TRBV10-3, the J gene TRBJ2-2, with TRBD1 identical over 11 bases. CDR3 DNA sequence: TGTGCCATCAGGGGAGGACAGGGGGCGCGACTAGCGGCGAACACCGGGGAGCTGTTTTTT. It specifies CAIRGGQGARLAANTGELFF.